These T cell receptor beta chains were read from a single sample in a study of shared clonotypes between healthy human individuals. Produced via immunoSEQ multiplex PCR; TCRdb's table is partial and in-frame only. This table has roughly 2,000,000 clones, 93% appearing once. The sequencing sample was made of naive CD8+ T cells from PBMCs. The receptors shown here come from a man between 18 and 35 years old in good health. Some clones in this sample may be carry-over from other donors' samples. Both conserved end residues are part of each CDR3. Each record gives: clone size, J gene, V gene, D gene, CDR3 DNA, CDR3 protein. D genes are given only for firm matches. Not every row has a clone size; where given, it reads once, few, many or a size class.

>-|TRBJ2-7|TRBV19|-
TGTGCCAGTAGTATTCGGAGGGAGCAGTACTTC
CASSIRREQYF
>-|TRBJ2-2|TRBV29-1|-
TGCAGCGTCCACCCTACAGGACGGAACACCGGGGAGCTGTTTTTT
CSVHPTGRNTGELFF
>-|TRBJ1-4|TRBV19|-
TGTGCCAGTAGTATGAAATCAGGATTCGAAAAACTGTTTTTT
CASSMKSGFEKLFF
>-|TRBJ1-1|TRBV4-1|-
TGCGCCAGCAGCCTAAGAACCTCCCCTGAAGCTTTCTTT
CASSLRTSPEAFF
>-|TRBJ2-1|TRBV18|-
TGTGCCAGCTCAGGTCTGACGAGGGAAGCCTACAATGAGCAGTTCTTC
CASSGLTREAYNEQFF
>-|TRBJ2-1|TRBV27|-
TGTGCCAGCACCCAAGGGACGTCTAGCTATGAGCAGTTCTTC
CASTQGTSSYEQFF
>-|TRBJ1-3|TRBV28|TRBD1
TGTGCCAGCAGTTCCGGACAGGGGCCCTACTTCTCTGGAAACACCATATATTTT
CASSSGQGPYFSGNTIYF
>-|TRBJ2-3|TRBV28|-
TGTGCCAGCAGTTTACGGGGGGATACGCAGTATTTT
CASSLRGDTQYF
>-|TRBJ2-3|TRBV5-1|-
TGCGCCAGCAGCTTATTACGGACAGATACGCAGTATTTT
CASSLLRTDTQYF
>-|TRBJ2-3|TRBV28|TRBD2
TGTGCCAGCAGTTTTTCGGGACTAGCGGGAGCAGATACGCAGTATTTT
CASSFSGLAGADTQYF
>-|TRBJ2-5|TRBV28|-
TGTGCCAGCAGTTTTTCAGGGGACGAGACCCAGTACTTC
CASSFSGDETQYF
>-|TRBJ2-1|TRBV7-8|TRBD2
TGTGCCAGCACCGGGGGGACTAGCGCGAACAATGAGCAGTTCTTC
CASTGGTSANNEQFF
>-|TRBJ2-7|TRBV19|TRBD2
TGTGCCAGTAGTATAACTAGCGGAACCTACGAGCAGTACTTC
CASSITSGTYEQYF
>-|TRBJ2-1|TRBV7-3|TRBD2
TGTGCCAGCAGCCCGAAGACTAGCGGGAGTAACAATGAGCAGTTCTTC
CASSPKTSGSNNEQFF
>-|TRBJ2-6|TRBV29-1|TRBD2
TGCAGCGCCTTGGGGCTAGCGGGAGCCGGGGCCAACGTCCTGACTTTC
CSALGLAGAGANVLTF
>-|TRBJ2-5|TRBV7-9|TRBD2
TGTGCCAGCAGCTTAGGGACTAGTCAAGAGACCCAGTACTTC
CASSLGTSQETQYF
>-|TRBJ2-1|TRBV5-6|TRBD1
TGTGCCAGCAGCTTGAGGATAGGACAGGGGCAGTTCTTC
CASSLRIGQGQFF
>few|TRBJ1-5|TRBV7-9|TRBD1
TGTGCCAGCAGCTCCGGGACAGGGAGCAATCAGCCCCAGCATTTT
CASSSGTGSNQPQHF
>-|TRBJ1-1|TRBV19|-
TGTGCCAGTAGTAAAGAAGGTAGCACTGAAGCTTTCTTT
CASSKEGSTEAFF
>-|TRBJ1-1|TRBV19|TRBD1
TGTGCCAGTAGTATGACAGGGGTTGCGAACACTGAAGCTTTCTTT
CASSMTGVANTEAFF
>-|TRBJ2-1|TRBV27|-
TGTGCCAGCAGTAACAGGGTGGGGATCACCTACAATGAGCAGTTCTTC
CASSNRVGITYNEQFF
>-|TRBJ1-1|TRBV6-5|-
TGCCGCGCAGGGCTGGCCACTGAAGCTTTCTTT
CRAGLATEAFF
>-|TRBJ2-7|TRBV19|-
TGTGCCAGTAGTATAGGGGTCGGCCCCGGGTACGAGCAGTACTTC
CASSIGVGPGYEQYF
>-|TRBJ2-3|TRBV6-9|-
TGTGCCAGCAGTTCCATCGCCCGGTCCGATACGCAGTATTTT
CASSSIARSDTQYF
>-|TRBJ2-7|TRBV28|-
TGTGCCAGCGTTAGCGGATCTTCCTCCTACGAGCAGTACTTC
CASVSGSSSYEQYF
>-|TRBJ2-2|TRBV7-9|TRBD1
TGTGCCAGCAGCTTCGGTCGACAGGGGGACACCGGGGAGCTGTTTTTT
CASSFGRQGDTGELFF
>-|TRBJ2-5|TRBV28|-
TGTGCCAGCAGTTTCTCCCTCGAAGAGACCCAGTACTTC
CASSFSLEETQYF
>-|TRBJ1-6|TRBV6-6|-
TGTGCCAGCAGTTTGACCAGAGGGGGAAATTCACCCCTCCACTTT
CASSLTRGGNSPLHF
>-|TRBJ1-1|TRBV28|-
TGTGCCAGCAGCTCTAGGGGGTACGGTGAAGCTTTCTTT
CASSSRGYGEAFF
>-|TRBJ2-2|TRBV19|TRBD1
TGTGCCAGTAGTATTGGGTCAGGGGGCGCGGTCGGGGAGCTGTTTTTT
CASSIGSGGAVGELFF
>-|TRBJ2-5|TRBV6-5|-
TGTGCCAGCAGTTTGACGGGAGAGGGAGAGACCCAGTACTTC
CASSLTGEGETQYF
>-|TRBJ2-7|TRBV9|TRBD1
TGTGCCAGCAGCGCGGGTGGGTCAGGGGGCAACTACGAGCAGTACTTC
CASSAGGSGGNYEQYF
>once|TRBJ1-4|TRBV7-3|-
TGTGCCAGCAGCCCACACATGATGACTAATGAAAAACTGTTTTTT
CASSPHMMTNEKLFF
>-|TRBJ2-7|TRBV7-9|-
TGTGCCAGCAGCTCACGGGACGAGCAGTACTTC
CASSSRDEQYF
>-|TRBJ2-7|TRBV27|TRBD1
TGTGCCAGCAGTCCCGACAGGGCACCCTACGAGCAGTACTTC
CASSPDRAPYEQYF
>-|TRBJ1-2|TRBV13|-
TGTGCCAGCAGCTCCGCGGTAGACTATGGCTACACCTTC
CASSSAVDYGYTF
>-|TRBJ2-7|TRBV19|-
TGTGCCAGTACCCCCGCGGCAGGGGAGTCCTACGAGCAGTACTTC
CASTPAAGESYEQYF
>once|TRBJ2-4|TRBV7-2|TRBD1
TGTGCCAGCAGCTGGACAGGGGTTGGCAAAAACATTCAGTACTTC
CASSWTGVGKNIQYF
>-|TRBJ2-3|TRBV4-1|-
TGCGCCAGCAGCCAAGATGTGGGTACGCAGTATTTT
CASSQDVGTQYF
>-|TRBJ1-5|TRBV28|-
TGTGCCAGCAGTTCTTTTATTGGCAATCAGCCCCAGCATTTT
CASSSFIGNQPQHF
>-|TRBJ2-7|TRBV28|-
TGTGCCAGCTCGCCCCGGCGGAACACGGACGAGCAGTACTTC
CASSPRRNTDEQYF
>-|TRBJ1-1|TRBV27|-
TGTGCCAGCAGTTATATTAGCGTAATGAACACTGAAGCTTTCTTT
CASSYISVMNTEAFF
>-|TRBJ2-7|TRBV28|TRBD2
TGTGCCAGCAGCCTAGCGGGGTCCTACGAGCAGTACTTC
CASSLAGSYEQYF
>-|TRBJ1-2|TRBV10-3|-
TGTGCCATCAGTGAGCGCGGGGGGGAATATCAGGGCTACACCTTC
CAISERGGEYQGYTF
>-|TRBJ2-2|TRBV6-6|TRBD1
TGTGCCAGCAGTTACTCCCCGGGGACAGCCGCTGGGGAGCTGTTTTTT
CASSYSPGTAAGELFF
>-|TRBJ1-4|TRBV11-2|-
TGTGCCAGCAGCTTAGCTGGCGGCGGGGGGACTAATGAAAAACTGTTTTTT
CASSLAGGGGTNEKLFF
>-|TRBJ1-4|TRBV7-6|-
TGTGCCAGCAGCCCGACAGGACCTCGCGAAAAACTGTTTTTT
CASSPTGPREKLFF
>-|TRBJ2-5|TRBV7-8|-
TGTGCCAGCAGCTTAAAGGCATCGCAAGAGACCCAGTACTTC
CASSLKASQETQYF
>-|TRBJ2-1|TRBV7-9|-
TGTGCCAGCAGCTTAGCAGGGCCGTCCTACAATGAGCAGTTCTTC
CASSLAGPSYNEQFF
>-|TRBJ2-7|TRBV4-2|-
TGTGCCAGCAGCCAAGGAGGTTTATCCGAGCAGTACTTC
CASSQGGLSEQYF